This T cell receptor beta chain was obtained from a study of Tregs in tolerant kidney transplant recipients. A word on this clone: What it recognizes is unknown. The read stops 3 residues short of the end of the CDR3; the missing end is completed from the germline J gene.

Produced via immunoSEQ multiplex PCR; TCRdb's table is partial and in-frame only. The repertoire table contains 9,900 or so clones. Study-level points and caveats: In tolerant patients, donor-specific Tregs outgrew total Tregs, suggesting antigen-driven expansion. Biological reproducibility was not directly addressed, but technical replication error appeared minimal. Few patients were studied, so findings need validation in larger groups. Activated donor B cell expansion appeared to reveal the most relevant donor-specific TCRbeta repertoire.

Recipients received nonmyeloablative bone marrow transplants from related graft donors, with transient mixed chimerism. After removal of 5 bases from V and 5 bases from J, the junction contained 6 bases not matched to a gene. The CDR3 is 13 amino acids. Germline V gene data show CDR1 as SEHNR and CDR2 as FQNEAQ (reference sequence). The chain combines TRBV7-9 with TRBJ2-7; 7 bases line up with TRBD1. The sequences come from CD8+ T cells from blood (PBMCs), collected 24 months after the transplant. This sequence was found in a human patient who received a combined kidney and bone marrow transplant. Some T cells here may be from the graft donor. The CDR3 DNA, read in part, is TGTGCCAGCAGCGGACTCGACAGGGACGAG. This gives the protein CASSGLDRDE. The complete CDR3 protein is CASSGLDRDEQYF.